Listed here is a single TCR beta chain. The entry originates in a study of metastatic and nonmetastatic thyroid tumors. TCRdb recomputed clones from the PCR reads via MiXCR. The sample consists of around 14,000 clones, 24% of them appearing once. Prior to thyroid surgery, none of the patients had received any treatment. V shed 4 bases and J shed 8 bases, with 17 bases lying between them. The CDR3 has 14 residues. Germline V lookup: CDR1 LNHDA, CDR2 SQIVND (reference sequence). The sample was tumor tissue. The TCR sequence derives from a female donor with papillary thyroid cancer or a benign thyroid nodule (not recorded which). Some clones in this sample may be carry-over from other donors' samples. The V and J genes are TRBV19 and TRBJ1-1; no definite D call. The DNA of the CDR3 is TGTGCCAGTAGTAAGGGAGGGCGCTTAGACGAAGCTTTCTTT. Protein product: CASSKGGRLDEAFF. Drawing the rest from reference TRBV19 and TRBJ1-1, the complete variable domain is DGGITQSPKYLFRKEGQNVTLSCEQNLNHDAMYWYRQDPGQGLRLIYYSQIVNDFQKGDIAEGYSVSREKKESFPLTVTSAQKNPTAFYLCASSKGGRLDEAFFGQGTRLTVV.